This T cell receptor (beta chain) was retrieved from a study of cytomegalovirus exposure and HLA in healthy donors. Study-level points and caveats: Researchers had no immune exposure information except CMV serostatus available. For most TCR sequences rarity was the rule, although some public TCRs occurred in many donors. Published work reported that the classifier diagnosed cytomegalovirus status with high specificity and sensitivity.

Looked up from germline, CDR1 is SSHAT and CDR2 is FNYEAQ (reference sequence). The CDR3 is made up of 12 amino acids. To note about this clone: Its antigen is not identified. One junction end disagrees with the germline gene, perhaps due to a read error.

60 Vbeta and 13 Jbeta primers were used in PCR. Repertoires were generated with immunoSEQ multiplex PCR, while TCRdb's copy carries only in-frame clones and drops some. This table lists roughly 120,000 clones. Material for sequencing was PBMCs. The TCR sequence derives from a man between 18 and 35 years old in good health and CMV-seronegative. This sequence joins TRBV7-7 and TRBJ1-4; tentatively, D is TRBD1 (5 bases). For the CDR3, the DNA is TGTGCTAGCAGGGCTCCGGGTGAAAAACTGTTTTTT. Translating gives CASRAPGEKLFF.